This TCR beta chain was documented in a study of T cell repertoires in cytomegalovirus infection. Each CDR3 protein gets one entry after TCRdb re-called the reads with MiXCR. This table holds some 590,000 distinct CDR3 sequences, around two fifths found once. Regarding this clonotype: Its antigen is as yet unknown.

CDR3 length: 13 amino acids. The V and J ends lost 0 bases and 5 bases respectively, with 5 bases between them. The germline V gene has CDR1 SGHVS and CDR2 FNYEAQ. This sequence was found in a human donor in good health (CMV status not recorded). Some clones in this sample may be carry-over from other donors' samples. The sample in question was cultured PBMCs, obtained from culture after CMV antigen stimulation. V usage is TRBV7-6 and J usage is TRBJ2-1; D is ambiguous. CDR3 sequence: CASSLALDNEQFF. The CDR3 DNA reads as TGTGCCAGCAGCTTAGCACTGGACAATGAGCAGTTCTTC.